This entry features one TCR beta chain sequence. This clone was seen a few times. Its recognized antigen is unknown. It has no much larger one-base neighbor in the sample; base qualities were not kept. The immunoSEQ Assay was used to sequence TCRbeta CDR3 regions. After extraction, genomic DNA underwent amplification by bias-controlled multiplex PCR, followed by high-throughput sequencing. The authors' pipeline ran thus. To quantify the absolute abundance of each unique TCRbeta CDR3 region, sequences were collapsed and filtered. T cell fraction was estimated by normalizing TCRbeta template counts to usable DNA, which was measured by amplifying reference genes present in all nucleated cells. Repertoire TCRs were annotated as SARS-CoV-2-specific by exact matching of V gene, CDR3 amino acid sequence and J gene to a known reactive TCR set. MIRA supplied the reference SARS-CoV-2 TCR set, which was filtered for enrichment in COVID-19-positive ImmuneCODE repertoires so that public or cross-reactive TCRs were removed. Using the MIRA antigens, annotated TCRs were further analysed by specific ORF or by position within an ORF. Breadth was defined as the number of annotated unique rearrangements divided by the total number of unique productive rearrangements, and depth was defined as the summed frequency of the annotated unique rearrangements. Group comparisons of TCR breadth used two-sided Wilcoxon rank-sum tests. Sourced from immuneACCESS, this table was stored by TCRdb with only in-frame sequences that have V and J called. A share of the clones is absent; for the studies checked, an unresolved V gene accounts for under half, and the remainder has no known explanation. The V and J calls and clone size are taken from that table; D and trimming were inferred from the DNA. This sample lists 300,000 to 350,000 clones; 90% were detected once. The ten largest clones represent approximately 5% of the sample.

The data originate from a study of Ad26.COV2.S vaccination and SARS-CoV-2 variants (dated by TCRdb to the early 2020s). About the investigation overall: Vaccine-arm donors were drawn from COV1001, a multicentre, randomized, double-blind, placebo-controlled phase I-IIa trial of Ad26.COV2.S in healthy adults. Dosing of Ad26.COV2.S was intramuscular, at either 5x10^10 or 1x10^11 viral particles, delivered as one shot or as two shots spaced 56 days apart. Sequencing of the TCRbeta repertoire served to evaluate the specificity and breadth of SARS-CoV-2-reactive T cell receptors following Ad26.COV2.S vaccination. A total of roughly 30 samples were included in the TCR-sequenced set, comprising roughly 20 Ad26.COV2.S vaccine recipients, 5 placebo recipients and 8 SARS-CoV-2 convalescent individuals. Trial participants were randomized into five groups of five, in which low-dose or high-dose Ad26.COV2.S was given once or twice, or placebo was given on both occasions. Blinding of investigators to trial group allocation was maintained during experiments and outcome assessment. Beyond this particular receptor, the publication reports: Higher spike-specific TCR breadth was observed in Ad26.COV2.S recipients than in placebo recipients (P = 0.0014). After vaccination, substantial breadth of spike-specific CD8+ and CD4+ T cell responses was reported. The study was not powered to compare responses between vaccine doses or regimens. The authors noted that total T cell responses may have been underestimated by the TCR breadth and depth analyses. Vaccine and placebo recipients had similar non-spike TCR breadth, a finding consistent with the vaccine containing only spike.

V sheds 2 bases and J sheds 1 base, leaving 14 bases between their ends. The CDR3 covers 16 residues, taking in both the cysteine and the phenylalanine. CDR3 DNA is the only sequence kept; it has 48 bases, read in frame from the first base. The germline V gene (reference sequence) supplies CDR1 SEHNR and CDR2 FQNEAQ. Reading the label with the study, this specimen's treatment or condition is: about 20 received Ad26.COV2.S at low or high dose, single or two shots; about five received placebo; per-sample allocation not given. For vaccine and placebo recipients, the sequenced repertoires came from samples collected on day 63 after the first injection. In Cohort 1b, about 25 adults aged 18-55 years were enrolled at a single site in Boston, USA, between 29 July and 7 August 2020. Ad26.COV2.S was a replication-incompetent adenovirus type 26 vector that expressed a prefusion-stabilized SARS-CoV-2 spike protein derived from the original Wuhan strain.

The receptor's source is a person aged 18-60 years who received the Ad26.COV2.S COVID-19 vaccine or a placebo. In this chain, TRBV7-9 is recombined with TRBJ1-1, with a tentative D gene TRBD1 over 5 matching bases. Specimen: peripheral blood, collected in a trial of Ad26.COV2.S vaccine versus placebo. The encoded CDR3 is CASSLRRDRWNTEAFF. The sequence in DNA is TGTGCCAGCAGCTTACGTCGGGACCGCTGGAACACTGAAGCTTTCTTT.